Included here is one TCR beta chain sequence, with context. This sample was included in a study of blood T cell repertoires in COVID-19. The overall study: Specimens from acute and convalescent COVID-19 originated in the United States, Italy and Spain. Sources were T cells, B-cell-depleted T cells, or PBMCs; the material itself was cDNA or gDNA.

The V end was cut by 2 bases, the J end by 1 base, with 9 bases between. This CDR3 is 15 amino acids long. Germline lookup yields CDR1 MNHEY and CDR2 SVGEGT. How the authors handled the data: For nucleated cells, counts were estimated from reference gene primer amplification. The data were produced by immunoSEQ multiplex PCR, yet TCRdb's version contains in-frame clones alone and is incomplete. The DNA gave D and trimming, while V, J and clone size come from that table. The data show fewer than 200,000 clones, with roughly 83% seen just once and more than 7% held by the top ten. This clonotype was obtained from an elderly woman with active or convalescent COVID-19. The sequenced material came from peripheral blood. The chain is built from TRBV6-2 or TRBV6-3 and TRBJ1-5; D is uncertain. The CDR3 spells CASSYGPPSNQPQHF. Here the CDR3 DNA reads TGTGCCAGCAGTTACGGGCCTCCAAGCAATCAGCCCCAGCATTTT.